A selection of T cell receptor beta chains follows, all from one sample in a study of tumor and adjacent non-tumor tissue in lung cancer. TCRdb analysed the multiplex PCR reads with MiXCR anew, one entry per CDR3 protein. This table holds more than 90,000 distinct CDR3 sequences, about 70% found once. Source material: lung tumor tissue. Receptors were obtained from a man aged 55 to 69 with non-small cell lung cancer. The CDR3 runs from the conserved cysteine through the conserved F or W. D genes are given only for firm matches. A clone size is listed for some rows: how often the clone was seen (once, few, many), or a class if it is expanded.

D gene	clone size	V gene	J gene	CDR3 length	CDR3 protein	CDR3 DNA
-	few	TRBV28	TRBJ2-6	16	CASKPRQFSGANFLTF	TGTGCCAGTAAACCTAGACAGTTCTCTGGGGCCAACTTCCTGACTTTC
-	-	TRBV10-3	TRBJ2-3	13	CSIKTESTDTHYF	TGTTCCATCAAAACAGAGAGCACAGATACGCACTATTTT
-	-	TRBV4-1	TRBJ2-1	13	CASSQGPHNEHFF	TGCGCCAGCAGCCAAGGGCCTCACAATGAGCATTTCTTC
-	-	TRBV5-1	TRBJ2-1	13	CASSLGSCNEQFF	TGCGCCAGCAGCTTGGGATCCTGCAATGAGCAGTTCTTC
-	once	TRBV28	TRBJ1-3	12	CATSVSRNTKYF	TGTGCCACCTCTGTATCGAGGAACACCAAATATTTT
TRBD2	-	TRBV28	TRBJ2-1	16	CANGLAGLSSYNEQFF	TGTGCCAACGGACTAGCAGGGTTAAGCTCCTACAATGAGCAGTTCTTC
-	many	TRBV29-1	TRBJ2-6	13	CSVEGVGANVLTF	TGCAGCGTTGAGGGCGTCGGGGCCAACGTCCTGACTTTC
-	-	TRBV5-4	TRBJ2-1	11	CTSSVNNEQFF	TGTACCAGCAGTGTAAACAATGAGCAGTTCTTT
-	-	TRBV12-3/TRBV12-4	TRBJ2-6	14	CASRQRPGAKVMTF	TGTGCCAGCAGGCAAAGACCCGGGGCCAAGGTCATGACTTTC
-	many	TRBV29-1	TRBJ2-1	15	CSVDGDTISYNEQFF	TGCAGCGTTGATGGGGACACTATCTCCTACAATGAGCAGTTCTTC
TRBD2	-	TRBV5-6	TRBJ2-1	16	CASNLDGRTSGSGRFF	TGTGCCAGCAACTTAGACGGACGGACTAGCGGGAGCGGACGGTTCTTC
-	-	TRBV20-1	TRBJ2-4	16	CSAGGGQAEAKNIQYF	TGCAGTGCTGGGGGAGGACAAGCAGAAGCCAAAAACATTCAGTACTTC
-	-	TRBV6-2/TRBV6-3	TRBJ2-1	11	CARSADVGLFF	TGTGCCAGAAGTGCGGACGTAGGACTTTTCTTC
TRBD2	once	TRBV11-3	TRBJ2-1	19	CASSLVGSGRTLTDNEQFF	TGTGCCAGCAGCTTAGTGGGTAGCGGGAGAACCCTAACAGACAATGAGCAGTTCTTC
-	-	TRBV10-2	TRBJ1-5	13	CAGSWQGNQPQHF	TGCGCCGGTAGTTGGCAGGGAAATCAGCCCCAGCATTTT
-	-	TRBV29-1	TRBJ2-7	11	CGRRDSHKQYF	TGCGGTCGGAGAGACAGCCACAAGCAATACTTC
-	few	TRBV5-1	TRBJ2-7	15	CASSRQSGATYEQYF	TGCGCCAGCAGCCGTCAGTCGGGGGCTACCTACGAGCAGTACTTC
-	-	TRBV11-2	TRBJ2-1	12	CASSQSGIVQFF	TGTGCCAGCAGTCAATCCGGGATTGTGCAGTTCTTC
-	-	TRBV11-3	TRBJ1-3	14	CTSSFGHNGNTIYF	TGTACCAGCAGCTTCGGGCATAATGGAAACACTATATATTTT
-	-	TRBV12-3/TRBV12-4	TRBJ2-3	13	CASSFDKTDTQYF	TGTGCCAGCAGTTTTGATAAGACGGATACGCAGTATTTT
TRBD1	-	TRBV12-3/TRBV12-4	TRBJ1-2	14	CAGGQGTVNYGYTF	TGTGCCGGCGGTCAGGGGACAGTTAACTATGGCTACACCTTC
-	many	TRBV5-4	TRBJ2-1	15	CASSFGGRVGNEQFF	TGTGCCAGCAGCTTTGGGGGCAGGGTGGGGAATGAGCAGTTCTTC
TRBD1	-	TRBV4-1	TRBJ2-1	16	CGSNQAAGTEYNEQFF	TGCGGCAGCAACCAAGCTGCCGGGACAGAGTACAATGAGCAGTTCTTC
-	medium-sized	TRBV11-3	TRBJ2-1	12	CASSRGSGEQFF	TGTGCCAGCAGCCGTGGATCGGGTGAGCAGTTCTTC
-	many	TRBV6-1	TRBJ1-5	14	CASSYGTSNQPQHF	TGTGCCAGCAGTTATGGGACCTCCAATCAGCCCCAGCATTTT
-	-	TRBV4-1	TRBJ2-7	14	CASSQVGQRYKQYF	TGTGCTAGCAGCCAAGTCGGCCAGCGCTACAAGCAGTACTTC
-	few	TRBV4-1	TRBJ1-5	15	CARSQDLGSNQPQHF	TGCGCCCGCAGCCAAGACCTCGGTTCCAATCAGCCCCAGCATTTT
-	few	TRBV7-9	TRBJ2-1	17	CASNFGTQGRSYNEQFF	TGTGCCAGCAACTTCGGTACCCAGGGTCGGTCCTACAATGAGCAGTTCTTC
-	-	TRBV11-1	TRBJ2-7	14	CASSISDRDYEQCF	TGTGCCAGCAGTATATCGGACAGGGACTACGAGCAGTGCTTC
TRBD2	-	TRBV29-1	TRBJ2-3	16	CSVAGLAGGRGDTQYF	TGCAGCGTTGCGGGACTAGCGGGAGGACGGGGAGATACGCAGTATTTT
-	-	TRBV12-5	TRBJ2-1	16	CASGLPSGGLYNEQSF	TGTGCTAGTGGTTTGCCCAGTGGGGGGTTATACAATGAGCAGTCCTTC
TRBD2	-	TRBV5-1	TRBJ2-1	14	CASSFSRTSDEQFF	TGCGCCAGCAGCTTCTCCAGGACTAGCGATGAGCAGTTCTTC
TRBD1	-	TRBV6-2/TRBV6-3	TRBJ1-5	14	CASNLDRGIQLQHF	TGTGCCAGTAACTTAGACAGGGGAATTCAGCTCCAGCATTTT
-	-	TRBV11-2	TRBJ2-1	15	CASSPHWGMMDEQFF	TGCGCCAGCAGCCCGCACTGGGGGATGATGGATGAGCAGTTCTTC
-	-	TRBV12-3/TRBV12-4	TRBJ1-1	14	CPSSMMRGHTEAFF	TGTCCCAGCAGTATGATGCGGGGGCACACTGAAGCTTTCTTT
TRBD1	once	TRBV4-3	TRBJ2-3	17	CASSHEQPDRAIYTQYF	TGCGCCAGCAGCCATGAACAGCCAGACAGGGCTATTTATACGCAGTATTTT
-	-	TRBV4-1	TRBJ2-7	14	CARSRVGQRYEQYF	TGCGCCAGGAGTCGAGTCGGCCAGCGCTACGAGCAGTACTTC